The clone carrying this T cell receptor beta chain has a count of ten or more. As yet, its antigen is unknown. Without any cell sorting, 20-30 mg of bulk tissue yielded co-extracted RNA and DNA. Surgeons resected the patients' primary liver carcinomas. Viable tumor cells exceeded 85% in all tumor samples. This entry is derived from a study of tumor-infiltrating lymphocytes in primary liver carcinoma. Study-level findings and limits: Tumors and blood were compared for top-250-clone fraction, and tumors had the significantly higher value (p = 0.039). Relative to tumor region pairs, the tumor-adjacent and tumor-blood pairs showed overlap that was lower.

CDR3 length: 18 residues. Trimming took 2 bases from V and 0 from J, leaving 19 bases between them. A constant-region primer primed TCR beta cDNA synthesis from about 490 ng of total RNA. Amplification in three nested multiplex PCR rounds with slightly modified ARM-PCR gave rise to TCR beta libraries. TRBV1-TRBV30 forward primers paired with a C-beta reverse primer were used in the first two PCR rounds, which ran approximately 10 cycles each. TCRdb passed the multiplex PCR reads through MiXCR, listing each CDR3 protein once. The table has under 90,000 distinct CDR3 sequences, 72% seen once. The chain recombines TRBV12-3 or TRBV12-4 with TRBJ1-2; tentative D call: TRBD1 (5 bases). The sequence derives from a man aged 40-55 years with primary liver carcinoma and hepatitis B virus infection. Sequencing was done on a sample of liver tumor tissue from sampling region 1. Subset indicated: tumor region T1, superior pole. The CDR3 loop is CASSLRALTRDPNYGYTF. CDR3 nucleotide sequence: TGTGCCAGCAGTTTAAGGGCCTTGACGAGGGACCCTAACTATGGCTACACCTTC.